The clone carrying this TCR beta chain was recorded at least ten times. This record comes from a study of T cells in Graves' hyperthyroidism and ophthalmopathy. About the research overall: Blood was drawn when the patient was first diagnosed and still untreated.

There were TCR beta CDR3 regions amplified from RNA transcripts. With the HTBI primer set, the TCR CDR3 went through a first round of RT-PCR. In TCRdb, the multiplex PCR reads were re-called with MiXCR into one record per CDR3 protein. The sample includes hundreds of thousands of distinct CDR3 sequences, approximately 15% of them seen just once. The ends lost 5 bases at V and 6 bases at J; junction bases unmatched: 12. The germline V gene encodes CDR1 DFQATT and CDR2 SNEGSKA (reference sequence). The CDR3 spans 14 residues. This receptor was taken from a woman aged 25-40 years with Graves' hyperthyroidism. Sequenced material: blood. This chain connects TRBV20-1 to TRBJ2-5, with 7 bases lining up with TRBD1. The CDR3 DNA follows: TGCAGTGCTCCCCCTCAGACAGGGACGAAGACCCAGTACTTC. Its protein product is CSAPPQTGTKTQYF.